This TCR beta chain was recovered during a study of T cell repertoires in cytomegalovirus infection. Study-level information: An indication of both CMV infection and matching HLA type came from public TCR beta signatures.

One entry per CDR3 protein results from TCRdb running MiXCR on the reads. The table has approximately 190,000 distinct CDR3 sequences, 28% seen once. This clonotype was seen a handful of times. Per germline, CDR1 ENHRY and CDR2 SYGVKD. After removal of 4 bases from V and 0 bases from J, the junction contained 5 bases not matched to a gene. The CDR3 contains 16 residues. This chain connects TRBV10-3 to TRBJ2-5; 10 nucleotides agree with TRBD2. Input material: PBMCs. The receptor comes from a human donor in good health (CMV status not recorded). Some clones in this sample may be carry-over from other donors' samples. In DNA, the CDR3 is TGTGCCATCAGTGCTTACGGGACTAGCGACCAAGAGACCCAGTACTTC. Translated: CAISAYGTSDQETQYF.